This T cell receptor beta chain was identified during a study of cytomegalovirus exposure and HLA in healthy donors. Measured with immunoSEQ multiplex PCR; TCRdb has only the in-frame clones, and not every one. The repertoire has 100,000 to 150,000 clones, just under 95% of them found once; the top ten carry approximately 1.3%. As to this clone: What it binds is not known.

Study results and limitations: First-cohort TCR clusters were later found to tend to co-occur in the 130 or so validation repertoires. CMV antigen specificity was confirmed in vitro for a few CMV-associated chains.

The sequence was collected from a woman aged 18-30 years in good health and CMV-seronegative. The sequenced sample was PBMCs.

CDR3 protein: CATGTSVSYEQYF. CDR3 sequence (DNA): TGTGCCACCGGGACTAGCGTCTCCTACGAGCAGTACTTC. The chain has TRBV6-1 and TRBJ2-7; 10 bases fit TRBD2. V was clipped by 10 bases and J by 0 bases; unmatched bases: 3. Germline-derived CDR1 and CDR2 are MNHNS and SASEGT. The CDR3 covers 13 residues.